A selection of T cell receptor beta chains follows, all from one sample in a study of blood T cell repertoires in COVID-19. Here immunoSEQ multiplex PCR was the method, and the copy in TCRdb shows in-frame clones only, minus some. The data show under 400,000 clones, about nine tenths seen once. The specimen was peripheral blood. These TCRs come from an older woman with COVID-19, enrolled during active disease. The CDR3 runs from the conserved cysteine through the conserved F or W. A D gene is named only where the DNA matches it firmly. Not all rows give a size; the values are once, few, many and, for expanded clones, a class.

j_gene: TRBJ1-1; d_gene: TRBD1; abundance: few; v_gene: TRBV2; CDR3aa: CASSYRGQGEAFF; CDR3nt: TGTGCCAGCAGCTATCGAGGACAGGGAGAAGCTTTCTTT
j_gene: TRBJ2-5; d_gene: NA; abundance: NA; v_gene: TRBV9; CDR3aa: CASSDGLEPFQETQYF; CDR3nt: TGTGCCAGCAGCGACGGTCTGGAGCCCTTCCAAGAGACCCAGTACTTC
j_gene: TRBJ2-3; d_gene: NA; abundance: NA; v_gene: TRBV5-4; CDR3aa: CASSRGGDTDTQYF; CDR3nt: TGTGCCAGCAGCCGAGGGGGGGACACAGATACGCAGTATTTT
j_gene: TRBJ1-3; d_gene: TRBD1; abundance: NA; v_gene: TRBV19; CDR3aa: CASRGQNSGNTIYF; CDR3nt: TGTGCCAGTAGGGGACAGAACTCTGGAAACACCATATATTTT
j_gene: TRBJ2-7; d_gene: NA; abundance: NA; v_gene: TRBV4-2; CDR3aa: CASSPSGQIFSYEQYF; CDR3nt: TGTGCCAGCAGCCCGAGTGGACAAATTTTCTCCTACGAGCAGTACTTC
j_gene: TRBJ1-6; d_gene: NA; abundance: NA; v_gene: TRBV7-6; CDR3aa: CASSLKDPTGDNSPLHF; CDR3nt: TGTGCCAGCAGCCTGAAGGACCCGACAGGAGATAATTCACCCCTCCACTTT
j_gene: TRBJ1-1; d_gene: TRBD1; abundance: NA; v_gene: TRBV7-2; CDR3aa: CASSLTTGMNTEAFF; CDR3nt: TGTGCCAGCAGCTTGACGACAGGGATGAACACTGAAGCTTTCTTT
j_gene: TRBJ2-3; d_gene: TRBD1; abundance: once; v_gene: TRBV28; CDR3aa: CAIDRGGASTDTQYF; CDR3nt: TGTGCCATCGACAGGGGGGGGGCCAGCACAGATACGCAGTATTTT
j_gene: TRBJ1-1; d_gene: NA; abundance: NA; v_gene: TRBV23-1; CDR3aa: CASSRASRQAWNTEAFF; CDR3nt: TGCGCCAGCAGTCGAGCCTCCCGGCAGGCCTGGAACACTGAAGCTTTCTTT
j_gene: TRBJ2-3; d_gene: TRBD2; abundance: NA; v_gene: TRBV5-1; CDR3aa: CASSFRDYRTDTQYF; CDR3nt: TGCGCCAGCAGCTTCCGGGACTATCGGACAGATACGCAGTATTTT
j_gene: TRBJ1-1; d_gene: TRBD1; abundance: NA; v_gene: TRBV11-2; CDR3aa: CASSRRLGQGEFGAFF; CDR3nt: TGTGCCAGCAGCCGGAGATTGGGACAGGGGGAGTTTGGGGCTTTCTTT
j_gene: TRBJ2-3; d_gene: NA; abundance: NA; v_gene: TRBV18; CDR3aa: CASSPRQTDTQYF; CDR3nt: TGTGCCAGCTCACCCCGACAGACAGATACGCAGTATTTT
j_gene: TRBJ2-7; d_gene: NA; abundance: NA; v_gene: TRBV10-3; CDR3aa: CAISESAGRTSSYEQYF; CDR3nt: TGTGCCATCAGTGAGTCAGCGGGCCGGACGAGCTCCTACGAGCAGTACTTC
j_gene: TRBJ1-2; d_gene: TRBD1; abundance: NA; v_gene: TRBV29-1; CDR3aa: CSVERQGDGYTF; CDR3nt: TGCAGCGTTGAACGACAGGGTGACGGCTACACCTTC
j_gene: TRBJ1-2; d_gene: NA; abundance: NA; v_gene: TRBV6-5; CDR3aa: CASRNSRYGYTF; CDR3nt: TGTGCCAGCAGGAACAGTCGGTATGGCTACACCTTC
j_gene: TRBJ1-1; d_gene: TRBD1; abundance: NA; v_gene: TRBV29-1; CDR3aa: CSVETSDVIRQGILAFF; CDR3nt: TGCAGCGTTGAAACCTCCGATGTGATTAGACAGGGTATTCTAGCTTTCTTT
j_gene: TRBJ2-2; d_gene: NA; abundance: NA; v_gene: TRBV7-8; CDR3aa: CASSLQGVFGAGELFF; CDR3nt: TGTGCCAGCAGCTTACAAGGGGTTTTTGGGGCCGGGGAGCTGTTTTTT
j_gene: TRBJ1-2; d_gene: NA; abundance: once; v_gene: TRBV5-1; CDR3aa: CASSLGRGSYGYTF; CDR3nt: TGCGCCAGCAGCTTGGGCAGGGGCTCCTATGGCTACACCTTC
j_gene: TRBJ1-5; d_gene: NA; abundance: NA; v_gene: TRBV30; CDR3aa: CASSGGHREPQHF; CDR3nt: TGTGCCTCGAGTGGAGGGCACAGGGAGCCCCAGCATTTT
j_gene: TRBJ1-1; d_gene: TRBD1; abundance: NA; v_gene: TRBV7-8; CDR3aa: CASSNRQGAGVNTEAFF; CDR3nt: TGTGCCAGCAGCAACCGACAGGGAGCCGGGGTGAACACTGAAGCTTTCTTT
j_gene: TRBJ2-1; d_gene: NA; abundance: NA; v_gene: TRBV27; CDR3aa: CASSLWTDLRITNEQFF; CDR3nt: TGTGCCAGCAGTCTATGGACAGACTTACGAATTACCAATGAGCAGTTCTTC
j_gene: TRBJ2-7; d_gene: NA; abundance: NA; v_gene: TRBV2; CDR3aa: CASRWGRHYEQYF; CDR3nt: TGTGCCAGCAGATGGGGCAGGCACTACGAGCAGTACTTC
j_gene: TRBJ1-6; d_gene: TRBD1; abundance: NA; v_gene: TRBV2; CDR3aa: CASSVLGGTAPLHF; CDR3nt: TGTGCCAGCAGTGTGCTAGGGGGCACTGCACCCCTCCACTTT
j_gene: TRBJ2-7; d_gene: NA; abundance: NA; v_gene: TRBV5-4; CDR3aa: CASSGGASYEQYF; CDR3nt: TGTGCCAGCAGCGGCGGGGCGTCCTACGAGCAGTACTTC
j_gene: TRBJ1-2; d_gene: NA; abundance: NA; v_gene: TRBV5-1; CDR3aa: CASRPDLVYGYTF; CDR3nt: TGCGCCAGCAGGCCGGACTTGGTCTATGGCTACACCTTC
j_gene: TRBJ1-4; d_gene: NA; abundance: once; v_gene: TRBV5-8; CDR3aa: CASSPEDSYSEKLFF; CDR3nt: TGTGCCAGCAGCCCCGAGGACAGTTATTCTGAAAAACTGTTTTTT
j_gene: TRBJ1-1; d_gene: NA; abundance: NA; v_gene: TRBV6-6; CDR3aa: CASSLGGSSTEAFF; CDR3nt: TGTGCCAGCAGCCTCGGCGGGTCCAGCACTGAAGCTTTCTTT
j_gene: TRBJ1-4; d_gene: NA; abundance: NA; v_gene: TRBV19; CDR3aa: CASRKRGHGEKLFF; CDR3nt: TGTGCCAGTAGGAAACGTGGGCATGGAGAAAAACTGTTTTTT
j_gene: TRBJ1-1; d_gene: NA; abundance: NA; v_gene: TRBV29-1; CDR3aa: CSVEIRVGGRISNTEAFF; CDR3nt: TGCAGCGTTGAAATTAGGGTCGGGGGGCGGATTTCGAACACTGAAGCTTTCTTT
j_gene: TRBJ2-7; d_gene: NA; abundance: NA; v_gene: TRBV5-1; CDR3aa: CASSNGTINRREQYF; CDR3nt: TGCGCCAGCAGCAACGGGACAATTAATAGGCGCGAGCAGTACTTC
j_gene: TRBJ1-2; d_gene: TRBD1; abundance: NA; v_gene: TRBV7-9; CDR3aa: CASSPPDRFYYGYTF; CDR3nt: TGTGCCAGCAGCCCCCCGGACAGGTTTTACTATGGCTACACCTTC
j_gene: TRBJ1-2; d_gene: NA; abundance: NA; v_gene: TRBV28; CDR3aa: CASSRTDRFNYGYTF; CDR3nt: TGTGCCAGCAGTCGGACGGACAGATTTAACTATGGCTACACCTTC
j_gene: TRBJ1-2; d_gene: NA; abundance: NA; v_gene: TRBV28; CDR3aa: CGAHQNYGYTF; CDR3nt: TGTGGGGCCCATCAGAACTATGGCTACACCTTC
j_gene: TRBJ1-2; d_gene: TRBD1; abundance: once; v_gene: TRBV19; CDR3aa: CASSIAAGTGVYGYTF; CDR3nt: TGTGCCAGTAGTATAGCTGCCGGGACAGGAGTTTATGGCTACACCTTC
j_gene: TRBJ2-1; d_gene: TRBD2; abundance: NA; v_gene: TRBV27; CDR3aa: CASTRRGANEQFF; CDR3nt: TGTGCCAGCACAAGGCGGGGGGCCAATGAGCAGTTCTTC
j_gene: TRBJ1-3; d_gene: NA; abundance: NA; v_gene: TRBV3-1/TRBV3-2; CDR3aa: CASSNLGNTIYF; CDR3nt: TGTGCCAGCAGCAACCTAGGAAACACCATATATTTT
j_gene: TRBJ1-2; d_gene: TRBD1; abundance: NA; v_gene: TRBV3-1/TRBV3-2; CDR3aa: CASSPTSGQGVIYGYTF; CDR3nt: TGTGCCAGCAGCCCAACCTCCGGACAGGGGGTGATTTATGGCTACACCTTC
j_gene: TRBJ2-7; d_gene: TRBD2; abundance: NA; v_gene: TRBV10-2; CDR3aa: CASSPAGENEQYF; CDR3nt: TGCGCCAGCAGTCCAGCGGGGGAGAACGAGCAGTACTTC
j_gene: TRBJ1-2; d_gene: TRBD1; abundance: NA; v_gene: TRBV7-6; CDR3aa: CASSSQMTGAGGYTF; CDR3nt: TGTGCCAGCAGCTCGCAAATGACAGGGGCGGGTGGCTACACCTTC
j_gene: TRBJ1-5; d_gene: TRBD1; abundance: few; v_gene: TRBV7-8; CDR3aa: CASSTTGTGGLNQPQHF; CDR3nt: TGTGCCAGCAGCACAACCGGGACAGGGGGCCTCAATCAGCCCCAGCATTTT
j_gene: TRBJ1-2; d_gene: NA; abundance: NA; v_gene: TRBV27; CDR3aa: CASSSLGTSGYTF; CDR3nt: TGTGCCAGCAGTAGCCTTGGGACATCGGGTTACACCTTC
j_gene: TRBJ2-3; d_gene: NA; abundance: NA; v_gene: TRBV5-1; CDR3aa: CASSPVATGDTDTQYF; CDR3nt: TGCGCCAGCAGCCCAGTAGCGACAGGCGACACAGATACGCAGTATTTT
j_gene: TRBJ1-1; d_gene: TRBD1; abundance: NA; v_gene: TRBV5-3; CDR3aa: CARSFRGMSMGQKAFF; CDR3nt: TGTGCCAGAAGCTTTAGAGGAATGAGTATGGGACAGAAAGCTTTCTTT
j_gene: TRBJ2-7; d_gene: NA; abundance: NA; v_gene: TRBV25-1; CDR3aa: CASSPTTGISFYEQYF; CDR3nt: TGTGCCAGCAGTCCAACAACAGGGATATCGTTCTACGAGCAGTACTTC
j_gene: TRBJ1-5; d_gene: NA; abundance: few; v_gene: TRBV7-8; CDR3aa: CASSLGQGSQPQHF; CDR3nt: TGTGCCAGCAGCTTAGGCCAGGGTTCTCAGCCCCAGCATTTT
j_gene: TRBJ1-2; d_gene: NA; abundance: NA; v_gene: TRBV7-9; CDR3aa: CASNRGGEVNYGYTF; CDR3nt: TGTGCCAGCAACCGAGGCGGAGAAGTTAACTATGGCTACACCTTC
j_gene: TRBJ1-1; d_gene: NA; abundance: NA; v_gene: TRBV12-3/TRBV12-4; CDR3aa: CASSFGRGTEAFF; CDR3nt: TGTGCCAGCAGTTTTGGGAGGGGAACTGAAGCTTTCTTT
j_gene: TRBJ2-1; d_gene: NA; abundance: NA; v_gene: TRBV4-2; CDR3aa: CASSLSSEQFF; CDR3nt: TGTGCCAGCAGCCTTAGCAGTGAGCAGTTCTTC
j_gene: TRBJ1-1; d_gene: NA; abundance: NA; v_gene: TRBV18; CDR3aa: CASSFRQTVGTEAFF; CDR3nt: TGTGCCAGCTCATTCCGACAAACGGTGGGCACTGAAGCTTTCTTT
j_gene: TRBJ1-4; d_gene: NA; abundance: NA; v_gene: TRBV18; CDR3aa: CASSSQVSGNEKLFF; CDR3nt: TGTGCCAGCTCGTCCCAAGTATCGGGGAATGAAAAACTGTTTTTT
j_gene: TRBJ1-1; d_gene: NA; abundance: NA; v_gene: TRBV12-5; CDR3aa: CASGLEGSEAFF; CDR3nt: TGTGCTAGTGGTTTGGAGGGGTCTGAAGCTTTCTTT
j_gene: TRBJ1-6; d_gene: TRBD1; abundance: NA; v_gene: TRBV12-3/TRBV12-4; CDR3aa: CASSPGGESPLHF; CDR3nt: TGTGCCAGCAGTCCAGGGGGAGAATCACCCCTCCACTTT